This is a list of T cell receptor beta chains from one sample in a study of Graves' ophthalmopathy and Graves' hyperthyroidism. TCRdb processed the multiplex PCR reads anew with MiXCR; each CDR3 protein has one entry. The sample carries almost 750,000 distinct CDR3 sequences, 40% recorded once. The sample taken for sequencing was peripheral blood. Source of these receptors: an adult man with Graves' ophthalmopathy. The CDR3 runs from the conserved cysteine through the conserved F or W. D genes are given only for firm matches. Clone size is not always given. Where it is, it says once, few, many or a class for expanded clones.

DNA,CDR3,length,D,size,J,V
TGTGCCACCCAAGGCTCTGGGGCCAACGTCCTGACATTC,CATQGSGANVLTF,13,-,few,TRBJ2-6,TRBV10-3
TGTGCCATCAGTGACCGGACAGGAGTGAACACCATATATTTT,CAISDRTGVNTIYF,14,TRBD1,-,TRBJ1-3,TRBV10-3
TGTGCCAGCAGCTTCGGACAGTCTGGAAACACCATATATTTT,CASSFGQSGNTIYF,14,-,-,TRBJ1-3,TRBV7-9
TGCAGCGTTGACTGGGCGGGCAAAGAGACCCAGTACTTC,CSVDWAGKETQYF,13,-,many,TRBJ2-5,TRBV29-1
TGTGCCAGCAGCTTCCCCCCCGGAAGTTTGTCCTACGAGCAGTACTTC,CASSFPPGSLSYEQYF,16,-,-,TRBJ2-7,TRBV7-2
TGTGCCAGCCGGGACAGGGGGCGGAAGGAGACCCAGTACTTC,CASRDRGRKETQYF,14,TRBD1,few,TRBJ2-5,TRBV5-4
TGCAGTGCTCTCTGGACAGGGAAGAACGAGCAGTACTTC,CSALWTGKNEQYF,13,TRBD1,-,TRBJ2-7,TRBV20-1
TGTGCCACCGGGACAGGCATCTATAGCAATCAGCCCCAGCATTTT,CATGTGIYSNQPQHF,15,TRBD1,-,TRBJ1-5,TRBV24-1
TGTGCCACCAGTGACTTGACAGTTTCATTGTATGGCTACACCTTC,CATSDLTVSLYGYTF,15,-,many,TRBJ1-2,TRBV24-1
TGTGCCAGCAGCTCGGGACTAGCGGGGGCCGGAGGGGAGCTGTTTTTT,CASSSGLAGAGGELFF,16,TRBD2,-,TRBJ2-2,TRBV7-2
TGCAGCGCCATGACAGGGACAGGTAGCAATCAGCCCCAGCATTTT,CSAMTGTGSNQPQHF,15,TRBD1,many,TRBJ1-5,TRBV29-1
TGTGCCAGCAGCTTCGAGGCAGCCTACGAGCAGTACTTC,CASSFEAAYEQYF,13,-,many,TRBJ2-7,TRBV7-9
TGTGCCAGCATCCTAAGTCAGCCCCAGCATTTT,CASILSQPQHF,11,-,-,TRBJ1-5,TRBV24-1
TGCAGCGCTAATGGACGGGAGACCCAGCATTTT,CSANGRETQHF,11,-,-,TRBJ1-5,TRBV29-1
TGCAGTCCCGGGACAGGGGGCTCCGAGCAGTACTTC,CSPGTGGSEQYF,12,TRBD1,-,TRBJ2-7,TRBV29-1
TGCGCCAGCAGCCAAGCGTCTCTCCTGGCAGGGAACACCGGGGAGCTGTTTTTT,CASSQASLLAGNTGELFF,18,-,-,TRBJ2-2,TRBV4-3
TGTGCCAGCAGCGTAGAGAACGGACAGGAAAAGTATGGCTACACCTTC,CASSVENGQEKYGYTF,16,TRBD1,few,TRBJ1-2,TRBV9
TGTGCCACCCAAGGGGGTACGAACACTGAAGCTTTCTTT,CATQGGTNTEAFF,13,-,many,TRBJ1-1,TRBV10-3
TGTGCCAGCAGACCCGGGACAGGGAACAGCAATCAGCCCCAGCATTTT,CASRPGTGNSNQPQHF,16,TRBD1,-,TRBJ1-5,TRBV14
TGTGCCAGCAGTTACGCTGTAAGCCACTCTGGGGCCAACGTCCTGACTTTC,CASSYAVSHSGANVLTF,17,-,-,TRBJ2-6,TRBV11-1
TGTGCCAGCAGTTACCATAGCGGGGGGGCTGCGAACACCGGGGAGCTGTTTTTT,CASSYHSGGAANTGELFF,18,TRBD2,-,TRBJ2-2,TRBV10-3
TGCGCCAGCAGCTATTCGACCGCTGGGGACCGTGGCACTGAAGCTTTCTTT,CASSYSTAGDRGTEAFF,17,-,-,TRBJ1-1,TRBV5-1
TGTGCCAGCAGTGTGGACAGGGGAAATAATTCACCCCTCCACTTT,CASSVDRGNNSPLHF,15,TRBD1,many,TRBJ1-6,TRBV2
TGTGCCAGCGGGGGAGGGGGCACGAAGAACACTGAAGCTTTCTTT,CASGGGGTKNTEAFF,15,TRBD1,-,TRBJ1-1,TRBV7-8
TGTGCCAGCAGCCCTGGGGGGGCAGGGTCGCAGCCCCAGCATTTT,CASSPGGAGSQPQHF,15,-,-,TRBJ1-5,TRBV5-6
TGTGCCAGAGCTAGCGGATTGGGGGAGACCCAGTACTTC,CARASGLGETQYF,13,TRBD2,-,TRBJ2-5,TRBV19
TGTGCCACCCATTCCGGGGGGCCAAATTCACCCCTCCACTTT,CATHSGGPNSPLHF,14,-,many,TRBJ1-6,TRBV24-1
TGTGCCAGCAGTCCCACGCCGCAGGCCCAGTACTTC,CASSPTPQAQYF,12,-,-,TRBJ2-5,TRBV25-1
TGTGCCAGCAGCTTAGGCTACTCGGGACAGGGATACACCGGGGAGCTGTTTTTT,CASSLGYSGQGYTGELFF,18,TRBD1,few,TRBJ2-2,TRBV7-9
TGCAGTGTCCAAACAGGGATGAACACTGAAGCTTTCTTT,CSVQTGMNTEAFF,13,-,-,TRBJ1-1,TRBV20-1
TGTGCCAGCAGTGTGACTAGCGGGAGGCCCGGGGAGCTGTTTTTT,CASSVTSGRPGELFF,15,TRBD2,-,TRBJ2-2,TRBV25-1
TGTGCCAGCAGCCAGGGGTCCTCCTACGAGCAGTACTTC,CASSQGSSYEQYF,13,-,many,TRBJ2-7,TRBV14
TGTGCCAGCAGTTCCCACAACAGACAAGAGACCCAGTACTTC,CASSSHNRQETQYF,14,-,-,TRBJ2-5,TRBV12-3/TRBV12-4
TGTGCCAGCAGCCAAGAACAGGACAGCTATGGCTACACCTTC,CASSQEQDSYGYTF,14,-,few,TRBJ1-2,TRBV7-9
TGTGCCAGCAGTTACCCCAATGGGACAGGGAGGATTAACACTGAAGCTTTCTTT,CASSYPNGTGRINTEAFF,18,TRBD1,few,TRBJ1-1,TRBV2
TGCAGTGCTAGAGATAGCGGCGGGGGGAACTACGAGCAGTACTTC,CSARDSGGGNYEQYF,15,TRBD2,few,TRBJ2-7,TRBV20-1
TGTGCCAGCAGTTTAGCGGCCGTAGCAGGGGAACAGCCCCAGCATTTT,CASSLAAVAGEQPQHF,16,-,-,TRBJ1-5,TRBV12-3/TRBV12-4
TGCGCCAGCAGCGAAACGACAGGGGGCTGGTACGAGCAGTACTTC,CASSETTGGWYEQYF,15,TRBD1,few,TRBJ2-7,TRBV4-1
TGCAGTGCTAGAGTGTCGGGCGGGTGGGCTTTCTTT,CSARVSGGWAFF,12,-,-,TRBJ1-1,TRBV20-1
TGCAGCATTGGAGGGAGTCTTGAGACCCAGTACTTC,CSIGGSLETQYF,12,-,-,TRBJ2-5,TRBV29-1
TGTGCCAGCAGCCAAGATGACAGGGGCAATCAGCCCCAGCATTTT,CASSQDDRGNQPQHF,15,TRBD1,few,TRBJ1-5,TRBV7-9
TGTGCCAGCAGTGAAGGACAGGTCCTCTCGTACAATGAGCAGTTCTTC,CASSEGQVLSYNEQFF,16,TRBD1,-,TRBJ2-1,TRBV25-1
TGTGCCAGCTCAAGAGACCCGACCTACGAGCAGTACTTC,CASSRDPTYEQYF,13,-,-,TRBJ2-7,TRBV9
TGTGCCAGCAGCGAGGGACCGATAGTAACTAACTATGGCTACACCTTC,CASSEGPIVTNYGYTF,16,-,-,TRBJ1-2,TRBV9
TGTGCCAGCAGTGGGGGGAGGGACACTGAAGCTTTCTTT,CASSGGRDTEAFF,13,-,many,TRBJ1-1,TRBV9
TGTGCCAGCAGTGCCTCGGGCAGGAGAGGGGGAAACTATGGCTGCACCTTC,CASSASGRRGGNYGCTF,17,-,-,TRBJ1-2,TRBV2
TGTGCCAGCAGCTCAGTTGGGAGCGGGGAGCTGGTTTTT,CASSSVGSGELVF,13,TRBD2,-,TRBJ2-2,TRBV9
TGCAGCGTTGAACTAGCGGGAGAGGTCGAGCAGTACTTC,CSVELAGEVEQYF,13,TRBD2,-,TRBJ2-7,TRBV29-1
TGTGCCAGCAGTTACTCGAACAACGATGGCTACACCTTC,CASSYSNNDGYTF,13,-,few,TRBJ1-2,TRBV6-6
TGTGCCAGCAGTTTGGCGCAGGGGGTAGGCGGCTACACCTTC,CASSLAQGVGGYTF,14,TRBD1,many,TRBJ1-2,TRBV12-3/TRBV12-4
TGTGCCAGCAGTTCCCACGGGACAGGGGGCTACGAGCAGTACTTC,CASSSHGTGGYEQYF,15,TRBD1,-,TRBJ2-7,TRBV25-1
TGTGCCAGCAGCTTACGGGGTAGGGACTACACCGGGGAGCTGTTTTTT,CASSLRGRDYTGELFF,16,-,-,TRBJ2-2,TRBV7-9
TGTGCCAGCAGCGGGACAGGGATTTTCGAAAAACTGTTTTTT,CASSGTGIFEKLFF,14,TRBD1,-,TRBJ1-4,TRBV3-1
TGCAGCGAACTGGGAGGGACTGAAGCTTTCTTT,CSELGGTEAFF,11,-,-,TRBJ1-1,TRBV29-1
TGTGCCAGCAGTGCCTCTTCGGGACAGGGCCAAAAGACCCAGTACTTC,CASSASSGQGQKTQYF,16,TRBD1,many,TRBJ2-5,TRBV25-1
TGTGCCACCAGCAGAGGTCAAGCGGGGGTCAATCAGCCCCAGCATTTT,CATSRGQAGVNQPQHF,16,-,-,TRBJ1-5,TRBV15
TGCAGCGTTGATAGGCAGGACTATGGCTACACCTTC,CSVDRQDYGYTF,12,-,-,TRBJ1-2,TRBV29-1
TGTGCCAGCAGTCTCAGACACATCTTT,CASSLRHIF,9,-,few,TRBJ1-1,TRBV27
TGTGCCAGCAGCCAGACTGGGTCAACCTACGAGCAGTACTTC,CASSQTGSTYEQYF,14,-,-,TRBJ2-7,TRBV7-9